This T cell receptor beta chain came from a study of shared clonotypes between healthy human individuals. J was trimmed by 7 bases and V by 5 bases; bases with no gene match: 19. The CDR3 covers 17 residues. CDR1 SGHDN and CDR2 FVKESK come from the germline V gene. Clones were read by immunoSEQ multiplex PCR, and TCRdb kept only the in-frame ones, dropping some. This sample has some 2,500,000 clones, with less than 95% found just once. The rearrangement joins TRBV14 to TRBJ1-2; 7 positions agree with TRBD1. The material sequenced was naive CD4+ T cells from PBMCs. The subset was: CD45RA+ positively selected. This clonotype was obtained from a man between 18 and 29 years old in good health. Some clones in this sample may be carry-over from other donors' samples. The CDR3 loop reads CASSASIVGNRGIGYTF. CDR3 sequence (DNA): TGTGCCAGCAGCGCTTCGATAGTGGGTAACAGGGGAATTGGCTACACCTTC.